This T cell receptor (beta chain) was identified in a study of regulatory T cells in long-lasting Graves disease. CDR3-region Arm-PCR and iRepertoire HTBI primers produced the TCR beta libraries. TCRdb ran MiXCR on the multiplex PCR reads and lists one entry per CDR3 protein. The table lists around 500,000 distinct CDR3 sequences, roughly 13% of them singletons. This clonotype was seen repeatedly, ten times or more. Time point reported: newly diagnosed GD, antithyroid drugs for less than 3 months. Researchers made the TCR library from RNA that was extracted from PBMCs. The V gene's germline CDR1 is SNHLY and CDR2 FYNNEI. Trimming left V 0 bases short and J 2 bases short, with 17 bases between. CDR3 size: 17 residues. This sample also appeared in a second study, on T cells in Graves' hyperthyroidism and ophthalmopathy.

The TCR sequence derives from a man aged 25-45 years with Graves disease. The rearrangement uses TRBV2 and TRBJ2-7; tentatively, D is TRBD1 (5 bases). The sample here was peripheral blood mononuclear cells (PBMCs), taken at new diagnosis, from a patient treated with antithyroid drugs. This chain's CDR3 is CASSEAGRGTGPYEQYF. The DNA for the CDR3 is TGTGCCAGCAGTGAAGCGGGAAGGGGAACAGGCCCCTACGAGCAGTACTTC.